This paragraph reports one T cell receptor beta chain. Its specificity is not known. The repertoire was sequenced with immunoSEQ multiplex PCR; TCRdb's copy has only in-frame clones and lacks some. Among 97,000 or so clones listed, around 90% were seen once. The data stem from a study of OX40 agonist ivuxolimab in advanced cancers. Study summary: A mean age of around 60 years, range roughly 20 to 90, was recorded, and approximately 85% were male. There were three patients with partial responses, one having hepatocellular carcinoma and two cutaneous melanoma.

Study conclusions and caveats: Partial responders at 0.1-3.0 mg/kg showed near-lowest clonal expansion. Fewer expanded clones were found on average in CD4+ than in CD8+ T cells.

Germline assignment: CDR1 SGHDT and CDR2 YYEEEE. With 4 bases removed from V and 2 bases from J, the gap between germline ends came to 22 bases. This CDR3 region has 17 residues. The clonotype comes from an adult with an advanced solid tumor such as melanoma, head and neck, liver or kidney cancer. Sample: CD4+ or CD8+ T cells sorted from blood, taken in a trial of the OX40 agonist ivuxolimab. The chain combines TRBV5-6 with TRBJ2-7, with D perhaps TRBD2 (6 bases). The DNA for the CDR3 is TGTGCCAGCAGCACCCGAAAGTTGGTTCCGGGGGCCTACGAGCAGTACTTC. The encoded protein is CASSTRKLVPGAYEQYF.